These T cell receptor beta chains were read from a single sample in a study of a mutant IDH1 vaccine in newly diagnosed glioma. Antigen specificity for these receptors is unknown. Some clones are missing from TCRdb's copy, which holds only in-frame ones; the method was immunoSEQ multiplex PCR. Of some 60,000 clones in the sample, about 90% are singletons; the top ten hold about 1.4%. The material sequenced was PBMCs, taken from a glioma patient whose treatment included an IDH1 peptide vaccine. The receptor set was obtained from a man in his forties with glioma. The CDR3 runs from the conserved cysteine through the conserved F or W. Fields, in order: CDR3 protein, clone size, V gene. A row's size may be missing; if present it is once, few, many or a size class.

CASSQPGYEQFF	.	TRBV4-1
CARSHTRATSSYEQYF	.	TRBV5-3
CASSQDPSGSSSEDTQYF	.	TRBV4-1
CATSPQGITEAFF	.	TRBV19
CASSMSWFVQGGKETQYF	.	TRBV19
CASEPSGTGLYGYTF	.	TRBV19
CAISPGVGTGGNTIYF	.	TRBV10-3
CASSSGGSVTEAFF	.	TRBV6-5
CASSEGSGVSEKLFF	.	TRBV25-1
CASSHQTARNTGELFF	.	TRBV5-6
CASSPGLAHNEQFF	.	TRBV28
CASTKGGLVTGELFF	.	TRBV19
CASSLVGVRGEQYF	.	TRBV7-8
CASSYGLAGGLSEQFF	.	TRBV6-5
CASSYPGLVGYEQYF	.	TRBV28
CASSLGDRENQPQHF	.	TRBV28
CASSLDVAGYTGELFF	.	TRBV5-6
CASSLPGEQYF	.	TRBV7-2
CASSLAGPETQYF	.	TRBV7-8
CASSPGRDQPQHF	.	TRBV18
CASSPGQVSSYEQYF	.	TRBV5-1
CASSLVAGNTEAFF	.	TRBV5-1
CASSQEPLAGTYEQYF	.	TRBV4-3
CASSLGRFRGPQHF	.	TRBV13
CASAGTYPRDTGELFF	.	TRBV13
CASSDSNRGTEAFF	few	TRBV6-4
CASSSTGAQETQYF	.	TRBV5-4
CASSVVGSGPTSGNTIYF	.	TRBV9
CASSLVRTSGSKYYEQYF	few	TRBV7-2
CASSPQGTYGYTF	.	TRBV6-5
CASSLYGYTF	.	TRBV28
CASIPRDHSGNTIYF	.	TRBV2
CASRSLGRPGGDTEAFF	.	TRBV28
CASSLGGQSSYEQYF	.	TRBV7-6
CASRTTALNTGELFF	.	TRBV6-4
CASTVDREAGELFF	.	TRBV19
CASSPAATNTEAFF	once	TRBV18
CASSSVVRGEQFF	.	TRBV6-5
CASSPTILAKNIQYF	.	TRBV6-7
CASSSLRGDSLGQPQHF	few	TRBV28
CASRPPGILGYTF	.	TRBV27
CASSVGHTEAFF	.	TRBV6-1
CASSPAPGNTGELFF	.	TRBV5-1
CASSREGAREQFF	.	TRBV6-6
CASSCRQGRNEQYF	.	TRBV12-1
CASSFRDKNTGELFF	.	TRBV5-6
CASSYPSPGANNEQFF	.	TRBV6-6
CATSRGTGGRTQNTIYF	.	TRBV15
CASSYLEDYEQYF	once	TRBV5-1
CASTPQRDYEQYF	.	TRBV10-1
CASSLSLGFYEQYF	.	TRBV27
CASSLNGGYTF	.	TRBV18
CASSLDVAGNLHEQYF	.	TRBV7-6
CASSPGGTKNIQYF	.	TRBV19